These 18 T cell receptor beta chains share one sample of origin, sequenced in a study of Ad26.COV2.S vaccination and SARS-CoV-2 variants. Sample treatment: 15 to 20 received Ad26.COV2.S at low or high dose, single or two shots; roughly five received placebo; per-sample allocation not given. Each sample was drawn 63 days after the first injection (of vaccine or placebo). Generated by immunoSEQ multiplex PCR, the TCRdb table keeps only in-frame clones and is missing some. The sample holds hundreds of thousands of clones; roughly 90% are singletons and the top ten take roughly 1.5%. This sample comprised peripheral blood, obtained in a trial of Ad26.COV2.S vaccine versus placebo. These receptors were obtained from a person aged 18-60 years who received the Ad26.COV2.S COVID-19 vaccine or a placebo.

In regard to this clone: Other DNA sequences in this specimen translate into the identical CDR3. The chain carries TRBV5-1 and TRBJ1-3; 8 bases align to TRBD1. Germline CDR1 and CDR2: SGHRS and YFSETQ. The CDR3 sequence is 15 residues long. V dropped 2 bases and J dropped 0; count of bases not matched to a gene: 1. CDR3 nucleotides: TGCGCCAGCAGCTTAGACAGGGGCTCTGGAAACACCATATATTTT. Amino acid sequence: CASSLDRGSGNTIYF.

The J gene is TRBJ2-5, the V gene TRBV30; no definite D call. The CDR3 totals 14 residues. V gave up 0 bases and J gave up 5 bases, with 13 bases separating them. Germline V gene data show CDR1 as GTSNPN and CDR2 as SVGIG (reference sequence). The CDR3 region is CAWSVTLFTETQYF. The CDR3 nucleotides read TGTGCCTGGAGTGTAACCCTCTTCACGGAGACCCAGTACTTC. The whole variable domain, remainder taken from reference TRBV30 and TRBJ2-5, is SQTIHQWPATLVQPVGSPLSLECTVEGTSNPNLYWYRQAAGRGLQLLFYSVGIGQISSEVPQNLSASRPQDRQFILSSKKLLLSDSGFYLCAWSVTLFTETQYFGPGTRLLVL.

This chain links TRBV4-3 with TRBJ1-2; D may be TRBD1 (6 bases). The V and J ends lost 1 base and 7 bases respectively, with 13 bases between them. This CDR3 contains 14 residues. The germline V gene encodes CDR1 LGHNA and CDR2 YSLEER. The CDR3 nucleotides read TGCGCCAGCAGCCAAGGGGGCAGGGGTGGTGGCTACACCTTC. It yields the protein CASSQGGRGGGYTF.

The chain couples TRBV18 to TRBJ2-7; D gene uncertain. With 3 bases removed from V and 5 bases from J, the gap between germline ends came to 8 bases. Germline V gene sequence: CDR1 KGHSH, CDR2 LQKENI. The CDR3 is 12 amino acids. In DNA, the CDR3 is TGTGCCAGCTCACCTCTCCGGCACGAGCAGTACTTC. Its protein product is CASSPLRHEQYF.

This clone has just one count. At one boundary the junction diverges from the germline segment, which might be a read error. The chain is built from TRBV27 and TRBJ2-2; D possibly corresponds to TRBD2 (7 bases). The CDR3 totals 18 residues. Germline values: CDR1 MNHEY, CDR2 SMNVEV (reference sequence). The CDR3 sequence is CASSSSPGGGPNAGELFF. Here the CDR3 DNA reads TGTGCCAGCAGTTCTTCCCCTGGGGGGGGGCCGAACGCCGGGGAGCTGTTTTTT.

This chain links TRBV6-5 with TRBJ1-1, with a possible D match to TRBD1 (5 bases). The CDR3 extends over 10 amino acids. Germline CDR1 and CDR2: MNHEY and SVGAGI. Trimming shortened V by 8 bases and J by 5 bases, and 6 bases separated the two germline ends. CDR3 coding DNA: TGTGCCAGCCGGGGGACTGAAGCTTTCTTT. This translates into CASRGTEAFF.

This clone appeared a single time. The chain employs TRBV5-1 and TRBJ2-1, with 14 bases lining up with TRBD2. The ends lost 4 bases at V and 14 bases at J; junction bases unmatched: 8. The CDR3 length is 14 residues. Germline V gives CDR1 SGHRS, CDR2 YFSETQ. CDR3 sequence (DNA): TGCGCCAGCAGCCGGGGACTAGCGGGGGAATGGGAGTTCTTC. Amino acid sequence: CASSRGLAGEWEFF. Drawing the rest from reference TRBV5-1 and TRBJ2-1, the complete variable domain is KAGVTQTPRYLIKTRGQQVTLSCSPISGHRSVSWYQQTPGQGLQFLFEYFSETQRNKGNFPGRFSGRQFSNSRSEMNVSTLELGDSALYLCASSRGLAGEWEFFGPGTRLTVL.

This chain joins TRBV13 and TRBJ1-1; D uncertain. CDR3 size: 15 residues. V was pared by 5 bases and J by 0 bases, with 13 bases between. CDR1 is PRHDT, CDR2 FYEKMQ, per germline (reference sequence). CDR3 amino acids: CASSADGSLNTEAFF. DNA of the CDR3: TGTGCCAGCAGCGCAGATGGGTCCCTGAACACTGAAGCTTTCTTT.

The V gene is TRBV5-1, the J gene TRBJ2-3; the D is unclear. This CDR3 has 15 residues. V was cut by 0 bases and J by 0 bases, with 8 bases left in between. The V gene's germline CDR1 is SGHRS and CDR2 YFSETQ. CDR3 sequence reads: CASSLEATSTDTQYF. CDR3 sequence (DNA): TGCGCCAGCAGCTTGGAGGCGACTAGCACAGATACGCAGTATTTT.

This rearrangement joins TRBV4-3 to TRBJ1-2, with 9 positions matching TRBD1. Trimming removed 1 base from V and 5 bases from J; junction bases left unmatched: 5. This CDR3 is 15 amino acids long. Looked up from germline, CDR1 is LGHNA and CDR2 is YSLEER. CDR3 sequence: CASSQVWGTGYGYTF. DNA for the CDR3: TGCGCCAGCAGCCAAGTTTGGGGGACAGGGTATGGCTACACCTTC.

The chain joins TRBV27 to TRBJ1-5, with D perhaps TRBD1 (5 bases). The CDR3 has 16 residues. Germline V CDR1 and CDR2: MNHEY, SMNVEV (reference sequence). The germline V and J ends were trimmed by 3 bases and 7 bases, with 19 bases remaining between them. CDR3 residues: CASSFAAPRARQPQHF. The CDR3 coding sequence is TGTGCCAGCAGTTTCGCCGCCCCCAGGGCACGCCAGCCCCAGCATTTT.

Remarks on this clone: This sample includes further DNA sequences coding for the same CDR3. This CDR3 is CASSFAGVEETQYF. CDR3 DNA: TGTGCCAGCAGCTTTGCGGGGGTCGAGGAGACCCAGTACTTC. The chain employs TRBV7-2 and TRBJ2-5; 7 nucleotides align to TRBD2. The CDR3 extends over 14 amino acids. CDR1 and CDR2 (germline): SGHTA, FQGNSA. After removal of 3 bases from V and 5 bases from J, the junction contained 6 bases not matched to a gene.

The V call is TRBV19, the J call TRBJ2-1; D is uncertain. The V end lost 7 bases, the J end lost 2 bases, and 12 bases lay between the germline ends. The germline V gene encodes CDR1 LNHDA and CDR2 SQIVND (reference sequence). This CDR3 spans 14 amino acids. The CDR3 coding sequence is TGTGCCAGTACCGACGCCAGAGCCTACAATGAGCAGTTCTTC. This sequence encodes CASTDARAYNEQFF. The full variable domain, in which reference TRBV19 and TRBJ2-1 provide the parts outside the CDR3, is DGGITQSPKYLFRKEGQNVTLSCEQNLNHDAMYWYRQDPGQGLRLIYYSQIVNDFQKGDIAEGYSVSREKKESFPLTVTSAQKNPTAFYLCASTDARAYNEQFFGPGTRLTVL.

This clone was observed a handful of times. CDR3 region: CASSYNRDREWFGNNQPQHF. The CDR3 DNA reads as TGTGCCAGCAGTTACAACCGGGACAGGGAATGGTTTGGGAACAATCAGCCCCAGCATTTT. V gene TRBV21-1 combines with J gene TRBJ1-5; the table names TRBD1, a call not compared with the DNA. TRBV21-1 is reported as a pseudogene. The CDR3 has 20 amino acids.

The V and J genes are TRBV6-5 and TRBJ2-3, with 11 bases matching TRBD2. Per the germline V gene, CDR1 is MNHEY and CDR2 is SVGAGI. There are 14 residues in the CDR3. V lost 4 bases, J lost 7 bases, and 4 bases stayed unmatched. CDR3 nucleotide sequence: TGTGCCAGCAGTTGGGGACTAGCGGTAAATACGCAGTATTTT. It is translated as CASSWGLAVNTQYF.

The chain employs TRBV12-5 and TRBJ2-1, with 12 bases fitting TRBD2. Looked up from germline, CDR1 is LGHNT and CDR2 is FRNRAP. The CDR3 runs to 13 residues. Germline trimming cut 6 bases from V and 7 bases from J; bases unmatched to any gene: 1. For the CDR3, the DNA is TGTGCTAGTGGGGGGACTAGCGGGAATGAGCAGTTCTTC. This sequence encodes CASGGTSGNEQFF. The entire variable domain, with the rest obtained from reference TRBV12-5 and TRBJ2-1, is as follows: DARVTQTPRHKVTEMGQEVTMRCQPILGHNTVFWYRQTMMQGLELLAYFRNRAPLDDSGMPKDRFSAEMPDATLATLKIQPSEPRDSAVYFCASGGTSGNEQFFGPGTRLTVL.

This chain uses TRBV18 with TRBJ1-6, with 9 nucleotides matching TRBD1. The V and J ends lost 4 bases and 4 bases, in that order; junction bases with no gene match: 5. Germline CDR1 KGHSH, CDR2 LQKENI. The CDR3 extends over 16 amino acids. The CDR3 DNA sequence: TGTGCCAGCTCACACCGGGACAGGGTTTATAATTCACCCCTCCACTTT. This gives the protein CASSHRDRVYNSPLHF.

The V and J genes are TRBV18 and TRBJ2-3, with 7 bases aligning to TRBD1. J gave up 4 bases and V 3 bases, and 7 bases lay outside the gene matches. CDR1 KGHSH and CDR2 LQKENI come from the germline V gene. The CDR3 consists of 15 residues. The CDR3 loop is CASSPLAGGADTQYF. CDR3 sequence (DNA): TGTGCCAGCTCACCGCTGGCAGGGGGTGCAGATACGCAGTATTTT.